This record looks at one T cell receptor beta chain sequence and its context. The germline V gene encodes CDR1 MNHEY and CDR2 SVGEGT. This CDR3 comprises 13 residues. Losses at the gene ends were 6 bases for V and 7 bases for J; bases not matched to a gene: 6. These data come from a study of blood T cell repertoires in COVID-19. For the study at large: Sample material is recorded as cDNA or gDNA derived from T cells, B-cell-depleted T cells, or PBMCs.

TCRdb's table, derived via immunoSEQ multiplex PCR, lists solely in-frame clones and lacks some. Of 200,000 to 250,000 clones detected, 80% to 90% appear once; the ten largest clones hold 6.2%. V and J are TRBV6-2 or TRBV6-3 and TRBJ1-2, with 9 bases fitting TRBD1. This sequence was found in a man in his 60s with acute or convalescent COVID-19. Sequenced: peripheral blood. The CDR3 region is CASSLGTGSGYTF. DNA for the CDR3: TGTGCCAGCAGCCTCGGGACAGGGAGTGGCTACACCTTC.